Presented here are 4 T cell receptor beta chains from one specimen sequenced in a study of cytomegalovirus exposure and HLA in healthy donors (dated by TCRdb to 2015 to 2018). The method behind the library was the immunoSEQ multiplex PCR assay. For the multiplex PCR, a mixture combining 60 forward primers for TCR Vbeta segments and 13 reverse primers for TCR Jbeta segments was used. This is the immuneACCESS table as TCRdb keeps it, with only in-frame sequences that have V and J called. A part of the clones is gone; compared with another copy, unresolved V genes explain less than half, and the rest is unexplained. This sample holds 150,000 to 200,000 clones; 87% were observed only once. Of the sample, roughly 0.2% is held by the ten largest clones. The specimen was PBMCs. These receptors were taken from a girl less than two years old in good health and CMV-seronegative.

The rearrangement links TRBV27 to TRBJ1-2; D unclear. This CDR3 is built from 14 residues. V lost 5 bases and J 0 bases, leaving 10 bases between the germline ends. From germline, CDR1 is MNHEY and CDR2 SMNVEV (reference sequence). The CDR3 spells CASSTIASNYGYTF. Here the CDR3 DNA reads TGTGCCAGCAGTACCATAGCGTCTAACTATGGCTACACCTTC.

The chain couples TRBV18 to TRBJ1-5; 9 bases are a match to TRBD1. Germline CDR1 and CDR2: KGHSH and LQKENI. The CDR3 extends over 16 amino acids. V shed 1 base and J 5 bases; nucleotides not matched to a gene: 6. The CDR3 bases are TGTGCCAGCTCACCACAGGGACAGGGATCCTATCAGCCCCAGCATTTT. Encoded protein: CASSPQGQGSYQPQHF.

V is TRBV5-1 and J is TRBJ2-7; 7 positions agree with TRBD2. V shed 3 bases and J 3 bases; nucleotides not matched to a gene: 0. Germline CDR1 reads SGHRS; CDR2 reads YFSETQ. This CDR3 has 12 amino acids. The CDR3 loop reads CASSWGGYEQYF. CDR3 sequence (DNA): TGCGCCAGCAGCTGGGGGGGCTACGAGCAGTACTTC. The full variable domain, rest sourced from reference TRBV5-1 and TRBJ2-7, is KAGVTQTPRYLIKTRGQQVTLSCSPISGHRSVSWYQQTPGQGLQFLFEYFSETQRNKGNFPGRFSGRQFSNSRSEMNVSTLELGDSALYLCASSWGGYEQYFGPGTRLTVT.

This clone was counted between two and nine times. The rearrangement links TRBV27 to TRBJ2-7; 10 nucleotides align to TRBD1. CDR1 is MNHEY and CDR2 is SMNVEV in the germline V gene (reference sequence). CDR3 length: 14 residues. V shed 10 bases and J 3 bases; nucleotides not matched to a gene: 9. Here the CDR3 DNA reads TGTGCCACCTCTATGGGACAGGGGTTCTACGAGCAGTACTTC. Amino acid sequence: CATSMGQGFYEQYF.